A single sample is the source of the 24 T cell receptor beta chains below, sequenced in a study of CD8+CD57+ T cells in acquired aplastic anemia. TCR beta VDJ combinations and CDR3 sequences were profiled from genomic DNA. TCRdb redid the calling of the reads with MiXCR, one entry per CDR3 protein. The repertoire has about 420,000 distinct CDR3 sequences, about 70% of them found once; the top ten carry less than 4%. The sequencing input was sorted CD4+, CD8+, or CD8+CD57+ T cells (not recorded which) from PBMCs. The receptors derive from a human donor in good health, serving as a control.

The chain is built from TRBV7-2 and TRBJ1-5; no reliable D call. The CDR3 consists of 15 residues. Germline V lookup: CDR1 SGHTA, CDR2 FQGNSA. Trimming took off 6 bases at V and 11 bases at J, with 23 bases between the two ends. This chain's CDR3 is CASRVVLGNTEAQHF. CDR3 bases: TGTGCCAGCAGGGTTGTCCTGGGAAACACTGAAGCCCAGCATTTT.

This clonotype has at least ten counts. V is TRBV30 and J is TRBJ1-1; D gene uncertain. V shed 5 bases and J shed 4 bases, with 11 bases lying between them. The CDR3 has 12 amino acids. Germline-derived CDR1 and CDR2 are GTSNPN and SVGIG (reference sequence). The CDR3 sequence: CAWASLRTEAFF. In DNA form, the CDR3 reads TGTGCCTGGGCCTCATTACGCACTGAAGCTTTCTTT.

About this clonotype: This may stem from a read error, because a much larger clone lies one nucleotide away. The chain uses TRBV4-3 and TRBJ2-5; 8 positions agree with TRBD1. CDR1 is LGHNA and CDR2 is YSLEER in the germline V gene. This CDR3 comprises 15 residues. Written as DNA, the CDR3 is TGCGCCAGCAGCCAATACCTAACAGGGGGAGAGACCCAGCACTTC. This gives the protein CASSQYLTGGETQHF.

The rearrangement links TRBV24-1 to TRBJ2-1; D unresolved. The V gene lost 6 bases and the J gene lost 9 bases, with 11 bases spanning the gap. The CDR3 totals 12 residues. Germline CDR1 is KGHDR and CDR2 is SFDVKD. Here the CDR3 DNA reads TGTGCCACCAGTCTCTCGGGTGCTGAGCAGTTCTTC. This encodes CATSLSGAEQFF.

The V and J genes are TRBV2 and TRBJ2-7; 10 positions agree with TRBD1. The germline V gene encodes CDR1 SNHLY and CDR2 FYNNEI. This CDR3 has 13 residues. With 3 bases clipped from V and 6 bases from J, the junction kept 2 bases outside the gene matches. The CDR3 nucleotides are TGTGCCAGCAGTGAGGGGACAGGGGTCGAGCAGTACGTC. Encoded protein: CASSEGTGVEQYV.

With respect to this clonotype: The junction departs from the called germline gene at one end, perhaps through a read error. The chain carries TRBV7-2 and TRBJ1-6; D remains unclear. The CDR3 is made up of 14 amino acids. Per the germline V gene, CDR1 is SGHTA and CDR2 is FQGNSA. The CDR3 is CASSLEGAMAPLAF. DNA for the CDR3: TGTGCCAGCAGCTTAGAAGGAGCGATGGCCCCCCTAGCTTTT.

This sequence joins TRBV9 and TRBJ1-3; D possibly corresponds to TRBD1 (6 bases). The V gene's germline CDR1 is SGDLS and CDR2 YYNGEE. Trimming took off 6 bases at V and 8 bases at J, with 27 bases between the two ends. The CDR3 contains 17 residues. The CDR3 DNA reads TGTGCCAGCATGATCGGGACACGAAGGAACGAGCAGTACACCATATATTTT. Residues: CASMIGTRRNEQYTIYF.

This clonotype has at least ten counts. The rearrangement links TRBV7-6 to TRBJ1-2; D may be TRBD1 (5 bases). The V end lost 1 base, the J end lost 8 bases, and 14 bases lay between the germline ends. Germline CDR1 reads SGHVS; CDR2 reads FNYEAQ. The CDR3 contains 14 residues. CDR3 bases: TGTGCCAGCAGCTTAGAGGTTACGGGGGTGGGCTACACCTTC. Its translation is CASSLEVTGVGYTF.

The chain uses TRBV9 and TRBJ2-6, with TRBD2 identical over 7 bases. Germline V lookup: CDR1 SGDLS, CDR2 YYNGEE. V was pared by 2 bases and J by 0 bases, with 5 bases of the junction left unmatched. This CDR3 region has 17 residues. The CDR3 DNA follows: TGTGCCAGCAGCGTGTGGGGAGGGGTCTCTGGGGCCAACGTCCTGACTTTC. Translating it yields CASSVWGGVSGANVLTF.

V and J are TRBV5-1 and TRBJ1-2, with D perhaps TRBD1 (5 bases). Trimming took off 6 bases at V and 6 bases at J, with 21 bases between the two ends. The CDR3 extends over 15 amino acids. Germline assignment: CDR1 SGHRS and CDR2 YFSETQ. This chain's CDR3 is CASMPSGGSYDGYTF. CDR3 bases: TGCGCCAGCATGCCTAGCGGGGGGAGTTATGATGGCTACACCTTC. The whole variable domain, filled in from reference TRBV5-1 and TRBJ1-2, reads KAGVTQTPRYLIKTRGQQVTLSCSPISGHRSVSWYQQTPGQGLQFLFEYFSETQRNKGNFPGRFSGRQFSNSRSEMNVSTLELGDSALYLCASMPSGGSYDGYTFGSGTRLTVV.

About this clonotype itself: The junction differs from germline at one of its ends, possibly a read error. The rearrangement joins TRBV19 to TRBJ2-5; D gene uncertain. Germline V gene data show CDR1 as LNHDA and CDR2 as SQIVND (reference sequence). CDR3 length: 13 amino acids. CDR3 in amino acids: CASSPLGQETEYF. CDR3 bases: TGTGCCAGTAGTCCACTCGGCCAGGAGACCGAGTACTTC.

The gene calls are TRBV7-2 and TRBJ1-5; perhaps TRBD1 as D (5 bases). Germline CDR1 reads SGHTA; CDR2 reads FQGNSA. The CDR3 covers 15 residues. Trimming pared 5 bases from V and 2 bases from J, leaving 13 bases between. CDR3 DNA: TGTGCCAGCAGCCTAGGGGCAGGCGGCAATCAGCCCCAGCATTTT. Translated: CASSLGAGGNQPQHF.

Remarks on this clonotype: One junction end disagrees with the germline gene, perhaps due to a read error. V and J are TRBV7-2 and TRBJ2-2, with D perhaps being TRBD1 or TRBD2 (6 bases each). The CDR3 runs to 15 residues. Germline-derived CDR1 and CDR2 are SGHTA and FQGNSA. The CDR3: CASSPAPGGTGALFF. For the CDR3, the DNA is TGTGCCAGCAGCCCGGCCCCCGGGGGCACGGGGGCGCTGTTTTTT.

The J gene is TRBJ2-7, the V gene TRBV24-1, with 7 bases lining up with TRBD2. CDR1 and CDR2 (germline): KGHDR, SFDVKD. Germline trimming cut 11 bases from V and 1 base from J; bases unmatched to any gene: 13. The CDR3 covers 15 residues. The CDR3 sequence is CASSVSLGGSYEQYF. The DNA for the CDR3 is TGTGCCAGCAGCGTGAGTTTGGGGGGGTCCTACGAGCAGTACTTC.

Details on this clonotype: The junction departs from germline at one end; a sequencing error may be responsible. V usage is TRBV2 and J usage is TRBJ1-2, with D possibly TRBD1 on 5 matching bases. This CDR3 contains 15 residues. Germline assignment: CDR1 SNHLY and CDR2 FYNNEI. The CDR3 bases are TGTGCCAGCAGCCCGGGACTAGCGGAACAATATACCCACTACTTC. This encodes CASSPGLAEQYTHYF. Based on the CDR3 plus reference TRBV2 and TRBJ1-2, the full variable domain is EPEVTQTPSHQVTQMGQEVILRCVPISNHLYFYWYRQILGQKVEFLVSFYNNEISEKSEIFDDQFSVERPDGSNFTLKIRSTKLEDSAMYFCASSPGLAEQYTHYFGSGTRLTVV.

Comment on this clonotype: Here the CDR3 omits its conserved ending phenylalanine or tryptophan, so a read error is the likely source. The DNA is omitted, as the CDR3 cannot be located on it reliably, and the CDR3 follows TCRdb's listing. The chain links TRBV10-2 to TRBJ2-1; TRBD1 is the table's D call, not checked against the DNA. Per germline, CDR1 WSHSY and CDR2 SAAADI. The CDR3 is 12 amino acids in total, end residues counted. The CDR3 sequence is CASSEWGNEQLY.

This clonotype was counted many times. The chain employs TRBV7-2 and TRBJ2-1; 8 bases are shared with TRBD2. Germline-derived CDR1 and CDR2 are SGHTA and FQGNSA. CDR3 length: 15 residues. V trimming: 5 bases; J trimming: 1 base; junction bases outside the gene matches: 4. The CDR3 DNA is TGTGCCAGCAGCCCCCGCGGGGGGTCCTACAATGAGCAGTTCTTC. The encoded protein is CASSPRGGSYNEQFF.

In this sample, this clonotype turned up many times. The chain recombines TRBV15 with TRBJ2-1; D uncertain. Trimming removed 4 bases at V and 15 bases at J, with 25 bases between. Germline values: CDR1 LNHNV, CDR2 YYDKDF (reference sequence). This CDR3 spans 15 amino acids. This chain's CDR3 is CATSTLMVGLSRRFF. The CDR3 DNA is TGTGCCACCAGCACCTTGATGGTAGGCCTCTCCAGACGGTTCTTC.

This sequence joins TRBV10-2 and TRBJ2-4; D remains unclear. This CDR3 comprises 11 residues. Germline V gene sequence: CDR1 WSHSY, CDR2 SAAADI. The V gene lost 9 bases and the J gene lost 5 bases, with 8 bases spanning the gap. CDR3 coding DNA: TGCGCCAGTTCCACAGAAAACATTCAGTACTTC. Translating gives CASSTENIQYF.

This clonotype was found a few times. This chain connects TRBV6-1 to TRBJ1-5; 11 nucleotides match TRBD1. The germline CDR1 and CDR2 sequences are MNHNS and SASEGT. The trim removed 1 base at V and 6 bases at J, leaving 2 bases unmatched. The CDR3 covers 15 residues. The CDR3 loop reads CASSEGTGGRQPQHF. Written as DNA, the CDR3 is TGTGCCAGCAGTGAAGGGACAGGGGGCCGTCAGCCCCAGCATTTT.

This clonotype was seen a handful of times. The V call is TRBV3-2, the J call TRBJ1-1; whether TRBD1, the table's D call, matches the DNA was not checked. TRBV3-2 is a recognized pseudogene. The length of the CDR3 is 13 residues. This chain's CDR3 is CASSLVGQGEAFF. CDR3 DNA sequence: TGTGCCAGCAGCTTAGTGGGACAAGGTGAAGCTTTCTTT.

Many counts were recorded for this clonotype. V is TRBV20-1 and J is TRBJ2-3; TRBD2 agrees at 8 bases. The CDR3 spans 15 residues. CDR1 and CDR2 (germline): DFQATT, SNEGSKA (reference sequence). Losses at the gene ends were 3 bases for V and 3 bases for J; bases not matched to a gene: 8. CDR3 amino acids: CSASWLAGRTDTQYF. DNA of the CDR3: TGCAGTGCTAGCTGGCTAGCGGGTCGTACAGATACGCAGTATTTT.

This clonotype was counted a few times. A clone one base away is much larger, so this may be a read error. J is TRBJ1-2 and V is TRBV12-3 or TRBV12-4; D possibly corresponds to TRBD1 (6 bases). This CDR3 comprises 16 residues. V was clipped by 7 bases and J by 6 bases, with 24 bases between them. The CDR3 sequence: CASTPRSTKGVDGYTF. The CDR3, as DNA: TGTGCCAGCACCCCCCGAAGTACTAAGGGGGTCGATGGCTACACCTTC.

The rearrangement links TRBV20-1 to TRBJ2-1; 7 positions agree with TRBD2. The J segment lost 11 bases and the V segment lost 0 bases, leaving 7 bases of the junction unmatched. The germline gives CDR1 DFQATT, CDR2 SNEGSKA (reference sequence). This CDR3 is 13 amino acids long. In nucleotides, the CDR3 is TGCAGTGCTAGAGAGCCCAGGACTAGAAAGCAGTTCTTC. Residues: CSAREPRTRKQFF.